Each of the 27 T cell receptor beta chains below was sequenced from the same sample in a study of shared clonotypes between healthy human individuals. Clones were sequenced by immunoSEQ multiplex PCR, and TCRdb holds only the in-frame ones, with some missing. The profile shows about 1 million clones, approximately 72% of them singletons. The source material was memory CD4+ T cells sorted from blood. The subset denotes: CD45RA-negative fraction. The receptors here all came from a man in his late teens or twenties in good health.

The CDR3 sequence: CSGRTSGGAEQFF. For the CDR3, the DNA is TGCAGCGGTCGGACTAGCGGGGGCGCTGAGCAGTTCTTC. This chain connects TRBV29-1 to TRBJ2-1; 13 bases fit TRBD2. V shed 7 bases and J 9 bases; nucleotides not matched to a gene: 6. Germline CDR1 is SQVTM and CDR2 is ANQGSEA. CDR3 length equals 13 residues.

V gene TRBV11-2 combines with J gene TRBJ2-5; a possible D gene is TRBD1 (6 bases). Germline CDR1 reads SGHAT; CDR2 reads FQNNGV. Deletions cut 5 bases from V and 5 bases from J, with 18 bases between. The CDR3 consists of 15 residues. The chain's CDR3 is CASSPETGFQETQYF. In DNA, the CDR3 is TGTGCCAGCAGCCCCGAAACAGGGTTTCAGGAGACCCAGTACTTC.

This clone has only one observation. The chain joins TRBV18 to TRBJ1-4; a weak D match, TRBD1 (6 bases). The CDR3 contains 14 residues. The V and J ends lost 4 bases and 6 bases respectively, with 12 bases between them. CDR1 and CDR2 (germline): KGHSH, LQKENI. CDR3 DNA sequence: TGTGCCAGCTCACGATGGGGGGCGGATGAAAAACTGTTTTTT. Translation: CASSRWGADEKLFF.

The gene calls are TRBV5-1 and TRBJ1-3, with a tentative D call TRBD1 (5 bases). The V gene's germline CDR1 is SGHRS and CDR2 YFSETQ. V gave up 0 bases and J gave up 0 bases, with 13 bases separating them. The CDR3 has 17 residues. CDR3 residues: CASSLASGGSSGNTIYF. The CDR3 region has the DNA TGCGCCAGCAGCTTGGCGTCTGGGGGAAGCTCTGGAAACACCATATATTTT.

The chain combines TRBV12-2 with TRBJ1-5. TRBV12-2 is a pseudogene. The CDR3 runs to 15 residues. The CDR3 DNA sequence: TGTGCAAGTCGCTTAGCGCTTAGGGGACATCAGCCCCAGCATTTT. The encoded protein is CASRLALRGHQPQHF.

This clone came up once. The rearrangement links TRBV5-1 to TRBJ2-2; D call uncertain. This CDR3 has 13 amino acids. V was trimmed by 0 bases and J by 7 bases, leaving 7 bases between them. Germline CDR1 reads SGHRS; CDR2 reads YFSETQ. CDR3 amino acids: CASSLEAFGELFF. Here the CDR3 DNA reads TGCGCCAGCAGCTTGGAGGCGTTCGGGGAGCTGTTTTTT.

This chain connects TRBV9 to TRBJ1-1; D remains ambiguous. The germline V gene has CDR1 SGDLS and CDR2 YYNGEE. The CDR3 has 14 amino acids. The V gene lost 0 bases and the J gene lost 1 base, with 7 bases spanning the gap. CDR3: CASSVGASNTEAFF. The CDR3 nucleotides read TGTGCCAGCAGCGTAGGGGCCTCGAACACTGAAGCTTTCTTT.

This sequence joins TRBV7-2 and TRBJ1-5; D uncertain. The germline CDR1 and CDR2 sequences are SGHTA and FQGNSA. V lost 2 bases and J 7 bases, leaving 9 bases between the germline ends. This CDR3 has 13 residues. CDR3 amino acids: CASSLRVGQPQHF. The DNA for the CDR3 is TGTGCCAGCAGCTTAAGAGTCGGGCAGCCCCAGCATTTT.

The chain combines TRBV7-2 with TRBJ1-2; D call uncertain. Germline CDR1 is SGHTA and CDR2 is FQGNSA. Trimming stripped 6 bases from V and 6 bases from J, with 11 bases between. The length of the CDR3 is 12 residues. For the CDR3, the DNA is TGTGCCAGCAGTCACCCGGGTGATGGCTACACCTTC. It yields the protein CASSHPGDGYTF.

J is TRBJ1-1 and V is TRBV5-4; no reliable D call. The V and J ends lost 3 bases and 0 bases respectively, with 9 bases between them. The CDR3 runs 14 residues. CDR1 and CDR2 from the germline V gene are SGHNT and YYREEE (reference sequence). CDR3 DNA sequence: TGTGCCAGCAGCTGGGGTTTGATGAACACTGAAGCTTTCTTT. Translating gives CASSWGLMNTEAFF.

The CDR3 DNA follows: TGCGCCAGCAGCTCCGACCCAGGGGGCGCAAACACCGGGGAGCTGTTTTTT. It is translated as CASSSDPGGANTGELFF. The chain uses TRBV5-1 and TRBJ2-2, with TRBD1 matching 8 bases. The CDR3 covers 17 residues. In germline, CDR1 is SGHRS, CDR2 YFSETQ. V was clipped by 3 bases and J by 2 bases; unmatched bases: 9. Together with reference TRBV5-1 and TRBJ2-2, the CDR3 gives the full variable domain: KAGVTQTPRYLIKTRGQQVTLSCSPISGHRSVSWYQQTPGQGLQFLFEYFSETQRNKGNFPGRFSGRQFSNSRSEMNVSTLELGDSALYLCASSSDPGGANTGELFFGEGSRLTVL.

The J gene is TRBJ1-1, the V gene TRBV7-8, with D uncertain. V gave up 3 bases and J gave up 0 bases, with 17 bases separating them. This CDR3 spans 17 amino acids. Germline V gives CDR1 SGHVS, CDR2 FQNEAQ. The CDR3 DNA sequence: TGTGCCAGCAGCTTGCAAAATCAGCGCTCATTGAACACTGAAGCTTTCTTT. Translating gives CASSLQNQRSLNTEAFF.

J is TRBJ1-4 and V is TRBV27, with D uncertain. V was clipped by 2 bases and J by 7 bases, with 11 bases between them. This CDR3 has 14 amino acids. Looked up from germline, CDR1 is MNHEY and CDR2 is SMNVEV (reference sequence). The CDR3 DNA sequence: TGTGCCAGCAGTTTAAATTGGAGGGCTGAAAAACTGTTTTTT. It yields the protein CASSLNWRAEKLFF.

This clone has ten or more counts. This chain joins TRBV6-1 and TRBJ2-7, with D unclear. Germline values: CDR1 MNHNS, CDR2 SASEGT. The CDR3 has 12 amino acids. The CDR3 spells CGVVRTGDEQYF. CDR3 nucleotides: TGTGGCGTCGTCAGAACTGGGGACGAGCAGTACTTC.

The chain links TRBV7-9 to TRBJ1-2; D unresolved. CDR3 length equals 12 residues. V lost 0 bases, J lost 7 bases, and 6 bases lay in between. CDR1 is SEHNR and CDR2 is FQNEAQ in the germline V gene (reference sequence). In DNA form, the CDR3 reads TGTGCCAGCAGCTTAGCGCCGGGTGGCTACACCTTC. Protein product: CASSLAPGGYTF.

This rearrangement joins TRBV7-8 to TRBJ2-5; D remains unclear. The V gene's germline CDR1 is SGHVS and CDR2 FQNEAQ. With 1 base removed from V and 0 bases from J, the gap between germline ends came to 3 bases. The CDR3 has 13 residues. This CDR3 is CASSLVDQETQYF. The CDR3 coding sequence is TGTGCCAGCAGCTTAGTGGACCAAGAGACCCAGTACTTC.

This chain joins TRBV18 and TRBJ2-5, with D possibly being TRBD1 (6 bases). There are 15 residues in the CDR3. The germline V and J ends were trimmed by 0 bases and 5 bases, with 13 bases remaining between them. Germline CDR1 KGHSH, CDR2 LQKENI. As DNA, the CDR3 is TGTGCCAGCTCACCACCACAGGGATCGTGGGAGACCCAGTACTTC. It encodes CASSPPQGSWETQYF.

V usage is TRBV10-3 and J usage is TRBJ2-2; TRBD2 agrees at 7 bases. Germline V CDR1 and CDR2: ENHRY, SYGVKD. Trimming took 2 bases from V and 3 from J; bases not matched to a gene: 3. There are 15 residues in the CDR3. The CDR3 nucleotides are TGTGCCATCAGTGAGCGGGAGGTGGACACCGGGGAGCTGTTTTTT. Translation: CAISEREVDTGELFF.

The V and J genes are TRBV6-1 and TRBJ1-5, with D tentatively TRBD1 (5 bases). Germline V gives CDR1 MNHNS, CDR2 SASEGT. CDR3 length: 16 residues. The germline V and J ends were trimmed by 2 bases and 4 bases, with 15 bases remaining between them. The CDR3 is CASSESVSGRNQPQHF. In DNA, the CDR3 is TGTGCCAGCAGTGAATCAGTCTCGGGACGGAATCAGCCCCAGCATTTT.

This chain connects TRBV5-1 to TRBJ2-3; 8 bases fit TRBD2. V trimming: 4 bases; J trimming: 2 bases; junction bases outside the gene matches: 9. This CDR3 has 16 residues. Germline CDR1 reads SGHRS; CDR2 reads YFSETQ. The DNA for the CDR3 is TGCGCCAGCAGCCAGGGGCCGGGACTAGACACAGATACGCAGTATTTT. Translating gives CASSQGPGLDTDTQYF. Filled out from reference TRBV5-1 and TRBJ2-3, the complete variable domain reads KAGVTQTPRYLIKTRGQQVTLSCSPISGHRSVSWYQQTPGQGLQFLFEYFSETQRNKGNFPGRFSGRQFSNSRSEMNVSTLELGDSALYLCASSQGPGLDTDTQYFGPGTRLTVL.

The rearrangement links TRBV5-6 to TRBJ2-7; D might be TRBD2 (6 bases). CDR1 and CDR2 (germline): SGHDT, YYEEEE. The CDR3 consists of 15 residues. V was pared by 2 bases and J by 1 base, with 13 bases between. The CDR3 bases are TGTGCCAGCAGCTTCCTAGGGGACTCGTCCTACGAGCAGTACTTC. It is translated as CASSFLGDSSYEQYF. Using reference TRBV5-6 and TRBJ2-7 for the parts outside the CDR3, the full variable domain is DAGVTQSPTHLIKTRGQQVTLRCSPKSGHDTVSWYQQALGQGPQFIFQYYEEEERQRGNFPDRFSGHQFPNYSSELNVNALLLGDSALYLCASSFLGDSSYEQYFGPGTRLTVT.

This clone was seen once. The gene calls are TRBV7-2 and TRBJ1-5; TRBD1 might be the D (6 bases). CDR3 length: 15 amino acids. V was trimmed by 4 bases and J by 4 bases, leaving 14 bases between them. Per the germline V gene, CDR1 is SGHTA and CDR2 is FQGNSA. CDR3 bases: TGTGCCAGCAGCTCGGAACAGGGCTTAAATCAGCCCCAGCATTTT. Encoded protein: CASSSEQGLNQPQHF.

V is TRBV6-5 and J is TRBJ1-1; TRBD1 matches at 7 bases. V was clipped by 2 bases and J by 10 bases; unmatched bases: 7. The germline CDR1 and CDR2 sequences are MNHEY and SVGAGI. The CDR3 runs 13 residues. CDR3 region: CASSYRTGERAFF. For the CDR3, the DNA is TGTGCCAGCAGTTACCGGACAGGAGAAAGAGCTTTCTTT.

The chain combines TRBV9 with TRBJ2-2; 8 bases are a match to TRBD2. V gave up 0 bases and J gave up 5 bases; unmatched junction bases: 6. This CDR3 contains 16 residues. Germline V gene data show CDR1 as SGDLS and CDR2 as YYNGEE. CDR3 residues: CASSVDGTSRTGELFF. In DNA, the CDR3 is TGTGCCAGCAGCGTAGATGGGACTAGTCGGACCGGGGAGCTGTTTTTT. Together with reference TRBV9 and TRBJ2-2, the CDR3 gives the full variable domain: DSGVTQTPKHLITATGQRVTLRCSPRSGDLSVYWYQQSLDQGLQFLIQYYNGEERAKGNILERFSAQQFPDLHSELNLSSLELGDSALYFCASSVDGTSRTGELFFGEGSRLTVL.

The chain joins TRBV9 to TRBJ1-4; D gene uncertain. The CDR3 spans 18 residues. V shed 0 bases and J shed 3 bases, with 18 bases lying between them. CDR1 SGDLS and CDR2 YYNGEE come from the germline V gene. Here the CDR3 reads CASSVGSGVSMANEKLFF. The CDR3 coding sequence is TGTGCCAGCAGCGTAGGTTCTGGGGTTTCTATGGCTAATGAAAAACTGTTTTTT.

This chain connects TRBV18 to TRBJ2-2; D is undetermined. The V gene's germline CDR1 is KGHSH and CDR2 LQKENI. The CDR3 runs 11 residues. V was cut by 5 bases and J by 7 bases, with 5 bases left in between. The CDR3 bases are TGTGCCAGCTCAGTTTACGGGGAGCTGTTTTTT. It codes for CASSVYGELFF.

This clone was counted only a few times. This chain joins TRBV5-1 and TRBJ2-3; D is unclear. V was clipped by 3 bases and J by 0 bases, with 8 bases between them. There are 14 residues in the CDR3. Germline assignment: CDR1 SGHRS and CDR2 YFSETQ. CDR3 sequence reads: CASSSQPSTDTQYF. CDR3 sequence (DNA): TGCGCCAGCAGCTCTCAACCTAGCACAGATACGCAGTATTTT.